This T cell receptor (beta chain) stems from a study of T cells after yellow fever vaccination. One entry per CDR3 protein, called by TCRdb with MiXCR from the 5' RACE reads. The sample carries tens of thousands of distinct CDR3 sequences, roughly 7.3% recorded once. Study observations and caveats: Weaker in magnitude, the secondary response showed a faster peak on day 5 versus 15. Within FACS-sorted repertoires, abundant clonotypes contaminating from the bulk population could be present.

The CDR3 is 13 residues long. The V end was cut by 5 bases, the J end by 5 bases, with 10 bases between. This clonotype was recorded at least ten times. Its specificity is not known. The sequence came from a man between 18 and 35 years old who received the YFV17D yellow fever vaccine. The chain uses TRBV12-3 or TRBV12-4 and TRBJ2-1, with D unclear. The sequencing here drew on CD8+ T cells sorted from PBMCs, taken less than 16 days after the first yellow fever vaccination. The CDR3 protein is CASSPWADNEQFF. For the CDR3, the DNA is TGTGCCAGCAGTCCTTGGGCGGACAATGAGCAGTTCTTC.